The T cell receptor beta chain described here comes from a study of T cell responses to AZD1222 COVID-19 vaccine. Broader study findings: Sampling captured repertoires only after the peak T cell response. Two AZD1222 doses significantly raised spike-specific TCR breadth and depth over controls.

Details on this clone: Its target is unknown.

V shed 5 bases and J shed 4 bases, with 12 bases lying between them. The V gene's germline CDR1 is SGHVS and CDR2 FQNEAQ. The CDR3 is 15 amino acids. The method was immunoSEQ multiplex PCR; TCRdb's version includes in-frame clones alone and lacks a portion of them. The sample has 120,000 or so clones, around 91% seen once. The TCR comes from an adult in good health. This material consisted of peripheral blood, taken on day 0 of AZD1222 vaccination. The chain is built from TRBV7-8 and TRBJ2-6, with D possibly TRBD1 on 5 matching bases. CDR3 bases: TGTGCCAGCAGCCCCCAAGGGGTCGGGGCCAACGTCCTGACTTTC. Its protein is CASSPQGVGANVLTF.